The entry below gives a single T cell receptor (beta chain) sequence along with its context. The entry originates in a study of shared clonotypes between healthy human individuals. The trim removed 5 bases at V and 12 bases at J, leaving 15 bases unmatched. Germline CDR1 and CDR2: SEHNR and FQNEAQ (reference sequence). The CDR3 is 16 amino acids. The naive CD8 fraction comprised CD45RO-negative cells positively selected for CCR7 and excluded terminally differentiated effector memory CD45RA+ cells. TCRdb's table, derived via immunoSEQ multiplex PCR, lists solely in-frame clones and lacks some. The top ten clones hold about 1.7% of a sample with around 1,900,000 clones, approximately 92% of them seen once.

Sequencing was done on a sample of naive CD8+ T cells from PBMCs. The chain carries TRBV7-9 and TRBJ1-4; 10 bases line up with TRBD1. The sequence derives from a man aged 18 to 30 in good health. Some clones in this sample may be carry-over from other donors' samples. The CDR3 here is CASSPQPGQGHLQLFF. CDR3 bases: TGTGCCAGCAGCCCCCAACCGGGACAGGGGCATTTGCAACTGTTTTTT.